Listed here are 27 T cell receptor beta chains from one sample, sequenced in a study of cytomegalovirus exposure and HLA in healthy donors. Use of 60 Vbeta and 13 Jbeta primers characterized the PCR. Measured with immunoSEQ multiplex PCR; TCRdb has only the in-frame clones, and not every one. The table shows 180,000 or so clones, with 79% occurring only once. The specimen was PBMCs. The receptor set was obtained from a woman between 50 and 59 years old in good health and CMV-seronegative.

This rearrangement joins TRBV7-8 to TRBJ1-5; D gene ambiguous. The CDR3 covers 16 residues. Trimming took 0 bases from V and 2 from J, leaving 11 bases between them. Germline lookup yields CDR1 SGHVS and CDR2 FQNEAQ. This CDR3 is CASSLARRVGNQPQHF. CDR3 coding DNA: TGTGCCAGCAGCTTAGCGAGGAGGGTCGGCAATCAGCCCCAGCATTTT.

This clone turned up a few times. CDR3 nucleotides: TGTGCCAGCAAACTGGGGGGTATGCCCCAGCATTTT. It yields the protein CASKLGGMPQHF. The genes are TRBV5-8 and TRBJ1-5; a possible D gene is TRBD1 (5 bases). CDR1 is SGHTS and CDR2 is YDEGEE in the germline V gene. With 6 bases removed from V and 9 bases from J, the gap between germline ends came to 13 bases. The CDR3 loop spans 12 amino acids. Complete variable domain (other parts from reference TRBV5-8 and TRBJ1-5): EAGVTQSPTHLIKTRGQQATLRCSPISGHTSVYWYQQALGLGLQFLLWYDEGEERNRGNFPPRFSGRQFPNYSSELNVNALELEDSALYLCASKLGGMPQHFGDGTRLSIL.

The CDR3 reads CASSPTQGLGNTEAFF. CDR3 DNA: TGCGCCAGCAGCCCTACTCAGGGGTTGGGAAACACTGAAGCTTTCTTT. V and J are TRBV5-1 and TRBJ1-1; maybe TRBD1 (6 bases). Trimming removed 4 bases at V and 2 bases at J, with 18 bases between. Germline lookup yields CDR1 SGHRS and CDR2 YFSETQ. The CDR3 runs to 16 residues.

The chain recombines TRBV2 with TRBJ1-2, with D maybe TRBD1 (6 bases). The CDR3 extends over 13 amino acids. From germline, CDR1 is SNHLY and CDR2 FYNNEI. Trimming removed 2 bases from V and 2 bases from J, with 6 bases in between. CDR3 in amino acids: CASSETGNYGYTF. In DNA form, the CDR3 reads TGTGCCAGCAGTGAAACAGGGAACTATGGCTACACCTTC.

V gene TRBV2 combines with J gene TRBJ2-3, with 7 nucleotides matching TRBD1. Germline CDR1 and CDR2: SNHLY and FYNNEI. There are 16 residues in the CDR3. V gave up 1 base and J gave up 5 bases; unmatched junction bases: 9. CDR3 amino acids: CASSEDEGARGDTQYF. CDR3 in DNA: TGTGCCAGCAGTGAAGATGAGGGGGCGCGTGGAGATACGCAGTATTTT.

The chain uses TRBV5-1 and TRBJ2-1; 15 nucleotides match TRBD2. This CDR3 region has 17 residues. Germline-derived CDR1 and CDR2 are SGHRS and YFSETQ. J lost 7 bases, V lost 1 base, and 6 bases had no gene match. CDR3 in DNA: TGCGCCAGCAGCTTGTCATCGGGACTAGCGGGGGGTAATGAGCAGTTCTTC. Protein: CASSLSSGLAGGNEQFF.

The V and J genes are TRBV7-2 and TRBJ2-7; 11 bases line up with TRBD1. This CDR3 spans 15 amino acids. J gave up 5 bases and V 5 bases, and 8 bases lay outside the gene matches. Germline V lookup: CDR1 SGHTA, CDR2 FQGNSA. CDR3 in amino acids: CASSPLDRGLNEQYF. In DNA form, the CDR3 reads TGTGCCAGCAGCCCACTGGACAGGGGGCTTAACGAGCAGTACTTC.

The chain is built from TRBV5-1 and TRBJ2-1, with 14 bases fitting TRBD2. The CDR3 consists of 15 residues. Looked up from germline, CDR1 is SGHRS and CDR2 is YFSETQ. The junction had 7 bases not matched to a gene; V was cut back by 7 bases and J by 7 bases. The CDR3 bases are TGCGCCAGCGGGTCGACTAGCGGGGGGGCGAATGAGCAGTTCTTC. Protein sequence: CASGSTSGGANEQFF.

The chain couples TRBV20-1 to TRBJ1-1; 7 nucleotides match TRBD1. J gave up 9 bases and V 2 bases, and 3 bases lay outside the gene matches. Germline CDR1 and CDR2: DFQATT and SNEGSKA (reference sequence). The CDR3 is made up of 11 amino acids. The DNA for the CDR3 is TGCAGTGCTAGACGGGACAGTCAAGCTTTCTTT. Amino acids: CSARRDSQAFF.

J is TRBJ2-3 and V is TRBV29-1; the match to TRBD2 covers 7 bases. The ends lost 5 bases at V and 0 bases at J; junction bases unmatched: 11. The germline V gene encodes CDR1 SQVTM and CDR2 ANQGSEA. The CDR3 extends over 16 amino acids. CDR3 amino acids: CSVRAGALTSTDTQYF. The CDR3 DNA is TGCAGCGTTCGGGCGGGAGCTTTAACTAGCACAGATACGCAGTATTTT.

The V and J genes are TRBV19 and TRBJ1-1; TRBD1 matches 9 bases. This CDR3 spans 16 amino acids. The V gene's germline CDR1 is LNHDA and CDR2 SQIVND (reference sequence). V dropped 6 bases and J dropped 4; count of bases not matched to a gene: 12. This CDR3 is CASRYGQGMRGTEAFF. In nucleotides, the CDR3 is TGTGCCAGTAGATACGGACAGGGGATGCGGGGCACTGAAGCTTTCTTT.

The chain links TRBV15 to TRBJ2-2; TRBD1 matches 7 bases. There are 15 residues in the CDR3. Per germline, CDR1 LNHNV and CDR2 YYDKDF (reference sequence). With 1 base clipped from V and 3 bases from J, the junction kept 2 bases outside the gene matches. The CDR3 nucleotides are TGTGCCACCAGCAGAGCTGGACAGGACACCGGGGAGCTGTTTTTT. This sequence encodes CATSRAGQDTGELFF.

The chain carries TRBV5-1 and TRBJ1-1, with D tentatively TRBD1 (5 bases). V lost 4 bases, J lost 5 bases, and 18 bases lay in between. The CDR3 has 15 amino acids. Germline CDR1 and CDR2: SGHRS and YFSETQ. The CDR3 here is CASSPEWGEGTEAFF. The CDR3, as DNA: TGCGCCAGCAGCCCGGAATGGGGGGAAGGGACTGAAGCTTTCTTT.

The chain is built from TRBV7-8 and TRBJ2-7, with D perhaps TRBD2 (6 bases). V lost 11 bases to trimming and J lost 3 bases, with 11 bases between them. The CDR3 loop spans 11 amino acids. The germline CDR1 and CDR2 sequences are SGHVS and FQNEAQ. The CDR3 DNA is TGTGCCTGGGGGGATAGCTACGAGCAGTACTTC. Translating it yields CAWGDSYEQYF. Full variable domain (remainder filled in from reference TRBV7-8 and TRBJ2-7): GAGVSQSPRYKVAKRGQDVALRCDPISGHVSLFWYQQALGQGPEFLTYFQNEAQLDKSGLPSDRFFAERPEGSVSTLKIQRTQQEDSAVYLCAWGDSYEQYFGPGTRLTVT.

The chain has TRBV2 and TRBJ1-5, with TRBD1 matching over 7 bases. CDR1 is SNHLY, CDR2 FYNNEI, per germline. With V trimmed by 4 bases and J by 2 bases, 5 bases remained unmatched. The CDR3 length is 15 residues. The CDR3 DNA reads TGTGCCAGCAGTGGTGACAGGGTTGGCAATCAGCCCCAGCATTTT. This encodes CASSGDRVGNQPQHF.

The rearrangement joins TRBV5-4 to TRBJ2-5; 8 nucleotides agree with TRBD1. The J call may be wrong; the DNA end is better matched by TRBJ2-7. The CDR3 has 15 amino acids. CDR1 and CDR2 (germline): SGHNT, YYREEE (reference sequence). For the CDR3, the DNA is TGTGCCAGCAGCGGGTCACAGGGGGTCACCTACGAGCAGTACTTC. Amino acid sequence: CASSGSQGVTYEQYF.

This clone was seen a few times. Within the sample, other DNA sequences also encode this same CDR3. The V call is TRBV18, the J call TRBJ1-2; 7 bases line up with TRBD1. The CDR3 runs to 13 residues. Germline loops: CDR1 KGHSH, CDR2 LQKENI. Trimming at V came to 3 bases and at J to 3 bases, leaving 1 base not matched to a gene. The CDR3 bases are TGTGCCAGCTCACCTACAGGGGACTATGGCTACACCTTC. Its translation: CASSPTGDYGYTF.

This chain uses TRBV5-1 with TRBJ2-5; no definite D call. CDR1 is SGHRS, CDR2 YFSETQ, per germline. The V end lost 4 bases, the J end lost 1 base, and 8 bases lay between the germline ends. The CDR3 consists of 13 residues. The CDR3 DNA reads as TGCGCCAGCAGCCTCGGTCCCCAAGAGACCCAGTACTTC. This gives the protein CASSLGPQETQYF.

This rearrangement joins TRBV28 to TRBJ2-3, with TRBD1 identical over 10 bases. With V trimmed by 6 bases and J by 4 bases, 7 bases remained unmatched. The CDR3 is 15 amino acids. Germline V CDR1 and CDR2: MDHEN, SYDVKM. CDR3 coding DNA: TGTGCCAGCAGGGTTCAAGACAGGGGGCCAGATACGCAGTATTTT. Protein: CASRVQDRGPDTQYF.

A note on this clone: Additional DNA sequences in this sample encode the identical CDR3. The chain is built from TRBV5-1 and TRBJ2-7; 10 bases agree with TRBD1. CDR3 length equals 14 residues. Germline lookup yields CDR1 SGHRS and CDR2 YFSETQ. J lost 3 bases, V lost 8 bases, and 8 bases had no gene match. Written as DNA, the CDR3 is TGCGCCAGTAGCGCCCGGACAGGGGGCTACGAGCAGTACTTC. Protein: CASSARTGGYEQYF.

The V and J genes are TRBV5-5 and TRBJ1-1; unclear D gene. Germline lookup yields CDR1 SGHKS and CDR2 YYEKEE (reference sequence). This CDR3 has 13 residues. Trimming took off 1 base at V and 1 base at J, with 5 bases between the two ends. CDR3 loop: CASSLHGNTEAFF. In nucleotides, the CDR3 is TGTGCCAGCAGCTTGCACGGGAACACTGAAGCTTTCTTT.

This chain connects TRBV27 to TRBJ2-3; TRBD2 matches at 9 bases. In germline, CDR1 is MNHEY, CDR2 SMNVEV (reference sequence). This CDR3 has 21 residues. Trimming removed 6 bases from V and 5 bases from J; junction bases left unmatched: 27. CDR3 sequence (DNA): TGTGCCAGCAGCTACGGGGGAGGCCTAGCGGGGCCCCTATGGTCGGAAGATACGCAGTATTTT. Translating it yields CASSYGGGLAGPLWSEDTQYF.

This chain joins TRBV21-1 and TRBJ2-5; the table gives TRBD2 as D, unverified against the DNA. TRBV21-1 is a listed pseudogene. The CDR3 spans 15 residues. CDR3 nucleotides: TGTGCCAGCAGCAAAGGGTCCGGGAAGCAAGAGACCCAGTACTTC. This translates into CASSKGSGKQETQYF.

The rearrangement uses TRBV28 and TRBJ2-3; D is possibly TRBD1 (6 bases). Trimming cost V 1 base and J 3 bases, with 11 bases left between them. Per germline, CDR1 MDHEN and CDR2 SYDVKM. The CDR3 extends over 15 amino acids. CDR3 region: CASSLSGQGTDTQYF. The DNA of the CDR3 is TGTGCCAGCAGTTTATCGGGTCAGGGGACAGATACGCAGTATTTT.

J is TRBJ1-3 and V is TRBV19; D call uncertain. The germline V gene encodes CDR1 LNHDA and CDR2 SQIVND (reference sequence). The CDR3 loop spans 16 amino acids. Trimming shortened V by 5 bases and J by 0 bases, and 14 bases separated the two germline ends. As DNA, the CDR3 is TGTGCCAGTAGTCCTCAGCTGACAATCTCTGGAAACACCATATATTTT. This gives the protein CASSPQLTISGNTIYF.

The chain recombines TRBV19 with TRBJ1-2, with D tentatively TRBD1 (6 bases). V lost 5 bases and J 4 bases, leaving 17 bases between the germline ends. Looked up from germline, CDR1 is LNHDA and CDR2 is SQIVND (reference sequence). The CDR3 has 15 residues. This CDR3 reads CASSDDRRAGYGYTF. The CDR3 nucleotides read TGTGCCAGTAGTGACGACAGGCGGGCGGGCTATGGCTACACCTTC. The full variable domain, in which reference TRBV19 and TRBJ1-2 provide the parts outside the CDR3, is DGGITQSPKYLFRKEGQNVTLSCEQNLNHDAMYWYRQDPGQGLRLIYYSQIVNDFQKGDIAEGYSVSREKKESFPLTVTSAQKNPTAFYLCASSDDRRAGYGYTFGSGTRLTVV.

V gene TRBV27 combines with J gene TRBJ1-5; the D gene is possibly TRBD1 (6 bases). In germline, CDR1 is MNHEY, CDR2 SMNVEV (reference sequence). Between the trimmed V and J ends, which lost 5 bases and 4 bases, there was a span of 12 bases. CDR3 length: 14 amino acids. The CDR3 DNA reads TGTGCCAGCAGTCAGGGGTATAGGAATCAGCCCCAGCATTTT. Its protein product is CASSQGYRNQPQHF.